A single sample gave rise to the 14 T cell receptor beta chains below, sequenced in a study of T cell repertoires in cytomegalovirus infection. TCRdb re-derived calls from the reads in MiXCR, one entry per CDR3 protein. The data hold around 290,000 distinct CDR3 sequences, with over 20% observed a single time. Sequences were obtained from PBMCs. These receptors were taken from a human donor in good health (CMV status not recorded). Some clones in this sample may be carry-over from other donors' samples.

In this sample, this clonotype turned up a few times. The genes are TRBV7-9 and TRBJ1-5, with 7 bases that match TRBD1. The CDR3 has 14 amino acids. The V and J ends lost 5 bases and 5 bases, in that order; junction bases with no gene match: 6. Germline assignment: CDR1 SEHNR and CDR2 FQNEAQ (reference sequence). The CDR3 loop reads CASSRGQRDQPQHF. CDR3 nucleotide sequence: TGTGCCAGCAGCCGGGGACAGCGAGATCAGCCCCAGCATTTT.

The V gene is TRBV7-1, the J gene TRBJ2-1; 7 bases are a match to TRBD1. TRBV7-1 belongs to the ORF category, with a function that is uncertain. After removal of 6 bases from V and 12 bases from J, the junction contained 5 bases not matched to a gene. The CDR3 is made up of 11 amino acids. The CDR3 DNA follows: TGTGCCAGCAGGAGACAGGGCGGGCAGTTCTTC. Amino acids: CASRRQGGQFF.

In its sample, this clonotype was seen a few times. Here the CDR3 DNA reads TGTGCCAGCAGCTTAGTTCCAGGGGTCCATGAGCAGTTCTTC. This gives the protein CASSLVPGVHEQFF. The chain recombines TRBV7-2 with TRBJ2-1; a weak D match, TRBD1 (6 bases). V was pared by 1 base and J by 8 bases, with 12 bases between. The CDR3 runs to 14 residues. CDR1 SGHTA and CDR2 FQGNSA come from the germline V gene.

This clonotype was detected only a few times. The chain is built from TRBV6-1 and TRBJ2-2; 11 bases align to TRBD2. The V and J ends lost 5 bases and 7 bases, in that order; junction bases with no gene match: 3. This CDR3 region has 14 residues. In germline, CDR1 is MNHNS, CDR2 SASEGT. The CDR3 region is CASSPLAGVGELFF. In DNA form, the CDR3 reads TGTGCCAGCAGTCCACTAGCGGGAGTCGGGGAGCTGTTTTTT.

The rearrangement uses TRBV10-3 and TRBJ1-1, with D possibly TRBD1 on 6 matching bases. This CDR3 has 13 residues. V dropped 6 bases and J dropped 1 base, with 9 bases sitting between them. Germline V gene data show CDR1 as ENHRY and CDR2 as SYGVKD. Written as DNA, the CDR3 is TGTGCCATCAGGGGACACTCGAACACTGAAGCTTTCTTT. Residues: CAIRGHSNTEAFF.

This clonotype was detected ten times or more. The chain is built from TRBV7-2 and TRBJ2-7; 9 bases map to TRBD1. CDR1 is SGHTA and CDR2 is FQGNSA in the germline V gene. Germline trimming cut 6 bases from V and 4 bases from J; bases unmatched to any gene: 7. The CDR3 consists of 14 residues. The CDR3 sequence is CASSYGQGQYEQYF. The CDR3 DNA reads as TGTGCCAGCAGTTACGGACAGGGGCAGTACGAGCAGTACTTC.

The chain carries TRBV28 and TRBJ1-5; D may be TRBD1 (5 bases). V lost 10 bases and J lost 4, with 20 bases in between. Germline loops: CDR1 MDHEN, CDR2 SYDVKM. The CDR3 length is 15 residues. CDR3 sequence: CATLYSGPGNQPQHF. The CDR3 region has the DNA TGTGCCACTCTTTATTCAGGGCCCGGTAATCAGCCCCAGCATTTT.

This chain joins TRBV28 and TRBJ2-7; 7 nucleotides align to TRBD1. Germline CDR1 reads MDHEN; CDR2 reads SYDVKM. The CDR3 runs 14 residues. V trimming: 7 bases; J trimming: 3 bases; junction bases outside the gene matches: 9. The DNA of the CDR3 is TGTGCCAGCATCGAGGGGACAGCCAGCTACGAGCAGTACTTC. Its protein product is CASIEGTASYEQYF. The whole variable domain, filled in from reference TRBV28 and TRBJ2-7, reads DVKVTQSSRYLVKRTGEKVFLECVQDMDHENMFWYRQDPGLGLRLIYFSYDVKMKEKGDIPEGYSVSREKKERFSLILESASTNQTSMYLCASIEGTASYEQYFGPGTRLTVT.

This clonotype has at least ten counts. The gene calls are TRBV7-2 and TRBJ2-7; 8 bases are shared with TRBD1. V was pared by 5 bases and J by 4 bases, with 13 bases of the junction left unmatched. Per the germline V gene, CDR1 is SGHTA and CDR2 is FQGNSA. The CDR3 spans 16 residues. The DNA of the CDR3 is TGTGCCAGCAGCCCCGGGCCCGGACAGGGTAATTACGAGCAGTACTTC. This codes for CASSPGPGQGNYEQYF.

Ten or more counts support this clonotype. The junction departs from the called germline gene at one end, perhaps through a read error. The CDR3 DNA is TGTGCCAGCAGCTTACATACGGCAGGGGGCCCGAAGACCGGGGAGCTGTTTTTT. Translation: CASSLHTAGGPKTGELFF. The gene calls are TRBV7-2 and TRBJ2-2, with 8 bases identical to TRBD1. This CDR3 has 18 residues. Germline V gives CDR1 SGHTA, CDR2 FQGNSA.

The chain recombines TRBV7-2 with TRBJ1-3; 9 bases are a match to TRBD1. The CDR3 spans 15 residues. The germline gives CDR1 SGHTA, CDR2 FQGNSA. The V segment lost 5 bases and the J segment 4 bases; nucleotides outside the gene matches: 6. CDR3 DNA: TGTGCCAGCAGCAAGTGGGACAGGGAGGGAAACACCATATATTTT. Translating it yields CASSKWDREGNTIYF.

The gene calls are TRBV7-2 and TRBJ2-3; perhaps D is TRBD1 or TRBD2 (7 bases each). Germline CDR1 reads SGHTA; CDR2 reads FQGNSA. The length of the CDR3 is 15 residues. V was clipped by 4 bases and J by 6 bases, with 17 bases between them. CDR3 in amino acids: CASSWRQGGSDTQYF. The CDR3 DNA reads TGTGCCAGCAGCTGGAGACAGGGCGGGAGCGATACGCAGTATTTT.

This clonotype appeared once. This chain links TRBV20-1 with TRBJ2-1; tentative D call: TRBD1 (5 bases). The CDR3 loop spans 14 amino acids. Germline V gene sequence: CDR1 DFQATT, CDR2 SNEGSKA (reference sequence). The ends were cut back, 0 bases at V and 6 bases at J, with 12 bases in the middle. DNA for the CDR3: TGCAGTGCTAGAGATCTCCAGGGTATCAATGAGCAGTTCTTC. It codes for CSARDLQGINEQFF.

The chain couples TRBV11-1 to TRBJ2-3; D might be TRBD1 or TRBD2, each matching 5 bases. This CDR3 has 15 residues. Trimming removed 6 bases at V and 3 bases at J, with 16 bases between. Germline V gives CDR1 SGHAT, CDR2 FQDESV (reference sequence). CDR3 in DNA: TGTGCCAGCAGTCCGGGACCGGCGCGGACAGATACGCAGTATTTT. This sequence encodes CASSPGPARTDTQYF. The full variable domain, its missing parts supplied by reference TRBV11-1 and TRBJ2-3, is EAEVAQSPRYKITEKSQAVAFWCDPISGHATLYWYRQILGQGPELLVQFQDESVVDDSQLPKDRFSAERLKGVDSTLKIQPAELGDSAMYLCASSPGPARTDTQYFGPGTRLTVL.